A selection of T cell receptor beta chains follows, all from one sample in a study of T-cell reconstitution after alpha-beta-depleted transplantation in children. TCRdb processed the PCR reads anew with MiXCR; each CDR3 protein has one entry. Here the sample spans about 500,000 distinct CDR3 sequences, approximately 30% being singletons. The material sequenced was PBMCs from the stem cell graft donor, taken from the stem cell graft. The source is a human donor who donated a stem cell graft to a child with aplastic anemia. CDR3s include the opening cysteine and the closing phenylalanine or tryptophan. Each record gives: CDR3 protein, CDR3 DNA, J gene, clone size, V gene, D gene. A D gene is named only where the DNA matches it firmly. The size field is filled for only some rows; it gives once, few, many or a size class.

CDR3 protein: CAIKPGLAEETQYF
CDR3 DNA: TGTGCCATCAAACCGGGACTAGCGGAAGAGACCCAGTACTTC
J gene: TRBJ2-5
clone size: NA
V gene: TRBV10-3
D gene: TRBD2

CDR3 protein: CASSRDQGASYEQYF
CDR3 DNA: TGTGCCAGCAGCCGAGATCAGGGGGCCTCCTACGAGCAGTACTTC
J gene: TRBJ2-7
clone size: NA
V gene: TRBV6-2/TRBV6-3
D gene: TRBD1

CDR3 protein: CASSLSGREQFF
CDR3 DNA: TGTGCCAGCAGTTTATCGGGACGGGAGCAGTTCTTC
J gene: TRBJ2-1
clone size: few
V gene: TRBV27
D gene: NA

CDR3 protein: CSVRTGGLQPQHF
CDR3 DNA: TGCAGCGTTAGAACAGGGGGGTTGCAGCCCCAGCATTTT
J gene: TRBJ1-5
clone size: NA
V gene: TRBV29-1
D gene: TRBD1

CDR3 protein: CASSLAGRTNYGYTF
CDR3 DNA: TGTGCCAGCAGCTTGGCGGGACGGACTAACTATGGCTACACCTTC
J gene: TRBJ1-2
clone size: NA
V gene: TRBV5-4
D gene: NA

CDR3 protein: CASSPTTGTANYGYTF
CDR3 DNA: TGTGCCAGCAGTCCTACAACCGGGACAGCTAACTATGGCTACACCTTC
J gene: TRBJ1-2
clone size: few
V gene: TRBV12-3/TRBV12-4
D gene: TRBD1

CDR3 protein: CASSMDRGNTEAFF
CDR3 DNA: TGTGCCAGCAGCATGGACAGGGGGAACACTGAAGCTTTCTTT
J gene: TRBJ1-1
clone size: NA
V gene: TRBV5-5
D gene: TRBD1

CDR3 protein: CASSLAGRNSGNTIYF
CDR3 DNA: TGCGCCAGCAGCTTGGCCGGACGGAACTCGGGAAACACCATATATTTT
J gene: TRBJ1-3
clone size: few
V gene: TRBV5-1
D gene: NA

CDR3 protein: CASSLHRQTGTTDTQYF
CDR3 DNA: TGCGCCAGCAGCCTCCACAGGCAAACAGGGACCACAGATACGCAGTATTTT
J gene: TRBJ2-3
clone size: NA
V gene: TRBV4-3
D gene: NA

CDR3 protein: CASNEIAGGSFYEQYF
CDR3 DNA: TGCGCCAGTAACGAGATAGCGGGAGGTTCCTTCTACGAGCAGTACTTC
J gene: TRBJ2-7
clone size: NA
V gene: TRBV5-1
D gene: TRBD2

CDR3 protein: CASSPGPEAFF
CDR3 DNA: TGTGCCAGCAGTCCCGGACCAGAAGCTTTCTTT
J gene: TRBJ1-1
clone size: few
V gene: TRBV6-2/TRBV6-3
D gene: NA

CDR3 protein: CASSSQAFF
CDR3 DNA: TGTGCCAGCAGCAGCCAAGCTTTCTTT
J gene: TRBJ1-1
clone size: NA
V gene: TRBV7-9
D gene: NA

CDR3 protein: CSARDVERGQTSYEQYF
CDR3 DNA: TGCAGTGCTAGAGACGTTGAACGGGGACAGACCTCCTACGAGCAGTACTTC
J gene: TRBJ2-7
clone size: NA
V gene: TRBV20-1
D gene: TRBD1

CDR3 protein: CASRGASTDTQYF
CDR3 DNA: TGTGCCAGCAGGGGGGCTAGCACAGATACGCAGTATTTT
J gene: TRBJ2-3
clone size: once
V gene: TRBV6-6
D gene: NA

CDR3 protein: CASSTDSGSPYF
CDR3 DNA: TGTGCCAGCAGTACAGATAGCGGGAGCCCGTACTTC
J gene: TRBJ2-7
clone size: few
V gene: TRBV12-3/TRBV12-4
D gene: TRBD2

CDR3 protein: CASSWGTLNEQFF
CDR3 DNA: TGTGCCAGCAGCTGGGGGACACTCAATGAGCAGTTCTTC
J gene: TRBJ2-1
clone size: many
V gene: TRBV5-4
D gene: NA

CDR3 protein: CASSAAGTGERYGYTF
CDR3 DNA: TGTGCCAGCAGCGCCGCCGGGACAGGGGAGCGCTATGGCTACACCTTC
J gene: TRBJ1-2
clone size: few
V gene: TRBV4-2
D gene: TRBD1

CDR3 protein: CASSWGRLAGGDNEQFF
CDR3 DNA: TGCGCCAGCAGCTGGGGAAGACTAGCGGGAGGCGACAATGAGCAGTTCTTC
J gene: TRBJ2-1
clone size: NA
V gene: TRBV5-1
D gene: TRBD2

CDR3 protein: CASSVGDRVQETQYF
CDR3 DNA: TGTGCCAGCAGCGTAGGGGACAGGGTACAAGAGACCCAGTACTTC
J gene: TRBJ2-5
clone size: NA
V gene: TRBV9
D gene: TRBD1

CDR3 protein: CASSLNSYPYNEQFF
CDR3 DNA: TGTGCCAGCAGCCTGAACTCTTACCCCTACAATGAGCAGTTCTTC
J gene: TRBJ2-1
clone size: few
V gene: TRBV5-5
D gene: NA

CDR3 protein: CASSYDRAETQYF
CDR3 DNA: TGCGCCAGCAGCTATGACAGGGCAGAGACCCAGTACTTC
J gene: TRBJ2-5
clone size: few
V gene: TRBV5-1
D gene: TRBD1

CDR3 protein: CASSSLGIAIQYF
CDR3 DNA: TGTGCCAGCAGCTCTCTGGGAATCGCCATTCAGTACTTC
J gene: TRBJ2-4
clone size: NA
V gene: TRBV7-2
D gene: NA

CDR3 protein: CAWSVTGVFNQPQHF
CDR3 DNA: TGTGCCTGGAGTGTGACAGGGGTATTCAATCAGCCCCAGCATTTT
J gene: TRBJ1-5
clone size: NA
V gene: TRBV30
D gene: TRBD1

CDR3 protein: CSARGPGETQYF
CDR3 DNA: TGCAGTGCTCGAGGACCTGGTGAGACCCAGTACTTC
J gene: TRBJ2-5
clone size: NA
V gene: TRBV20-1
D gene: NA

CDR3 protein: CSAKRTGVAGELFF
CDR3 DNA: TGCAGTGCAAAGCGGACGGGAGTGGCCGGGGAGCTGTTTTTT
J gene: TRBJ2-2
clone size: NA
V gene: TRBV20-1
D gene: NA

CDR3 protein: CSVDSPRGRDLQETQYF
CDR3 DNA: TGCAGCGTTGATTCACCCCGGGGGAGGGATTTACAAGAGACCCAGTACTTC
J gene: TRBJ2-5
clone size: NA
V gene: TRBV29-1
D gene: TRBD2

CDR3 protein: CSARDKLAEQFF
CDR3 DNA: TGCAGTGCTAGAGATAAACTAGCGGAGCAGTTCTTC
J gene: TRBJ2-1
clone size: many
V gene: TRBV20-1
D gene: TRBD2

CDR3 protein: CASSPAGAGHNEQFF
CDR3 DNA: TGTGCCAGCAGTCCGGCGGGTGCGGGCCACAATGAGCAGTTCTTC
J gene: TRBJ2-1
clone size: few
V gene: TRBV7-2
D gene: NA

CDR3 protein: CASTHGAEAFF
CDR3 DNA: TGTGCCAGCACCCACGGGGCTGAAGCTTTCTTT
J gene: TRBJ1-1
clone size: NA
V gene: TRBV6-6
D gene: NA

CDR3 protein: CATGQGMNTEAFF
CDR3 DNA: TGTGCCACCGGACAGGGGATGAACACTGAAGCTTTCTTT
J gene: TRBJ1-1
clone size: NA
V gene: TRBV10-3
D gene: TRBD1

CDR3 protein: CASKRGKTDTQYF
CDR3 DNA: TGTGCCAGCAAAAGGGGGAAGACAGATACGCAGTATTTT
J gene: TRBJ2-3
clone size: NA
V gene: TRBV7-9
D gene: NA

CDR3 protein: CASSLTTSGRASVEQFF
CDR3 DNA: TGTGCCAGCAGCTTAACGACTAGCGGGAGGGCCTCGGTGGAGCAGTTCTTC
J gene: TRBJ2-1
clone size: NA
V gene: TRBV11-1
D gene: TRBD2

CDR3 protein: CASSSTGTRTDTQYF
CDR3 DNA: TGTGCCAGCAGCTCCACAGGGACTCGCACAGATACGCAGTATTTT
J gene: TRBJ2-3
clone size: few
V gene: TRBV5-6
D gene: NA

CDR3 protein: CASRPDTYTEAFF
CDR3 DNA: TGTGCCAGCAGACCGGACACATACACTGAAGCTTTCTTT
J gene: TRBJ1-1
clone size: few
V gene: TRBV11-2
D gene: NA

CDR3 protein: CSARTRGAASNSPLHF
CDR3 DNA: TGCAGTGCTAGAACGAGAGGGGCAGCCAGTAATTCACCCCTCCACTTT
J gene: TRBJ1-6
clone size: NA
V gene: TRBV20-1
D gene: NA

CDR3 protein: CASTRTGGRGNYGYTF
CDR3 DNA: TGTGCCAGCACCAGGACAGGGGGACGGGGTAACTATGGCTACACCTTC
J gene: TRBJ1-2
clone size: NA
V gene: TRBV6-1
D gene: TRBD1

CDR3 protein: CASGQAGSAEQFF
CDR3 DNA: TGCGCCAGCGGCCAGGCGGGGTCGGCTGAGCAGTTCTTC
J gene: TRBJ2-1
clone size: NA
V gene: TRBV5-1
D gene: NA

CDR3 protein: CAMSQGSSGPYNEQFF
CDR3 DNA: TGTGCCATGAGCCAAGGGTCTAGCGGACCCTACAATGAGCAGTTCTTC
J gene: TRBJ2-1
clone size: NA
V gene: TRBV13
D gene: TRBD2

CDR3 protein: CASSSHRGVAVTDTQYF
CDR3 DNA: TGTGCCAGCAGCTCCCACCGGGGAGTAGCGGTCACAGATACGCAGTATTTT
J gene: TRBJ2-3
clone size: NA
V gene: TRBV7-2
D gene: NA

CDR3 protein: CASSQDFSGLGYGYTF
CDR3 DNA: TGTGCCAGCAGCCAAGATTTTAGCGGGCTGGGGTATGGCTACACCTTC
J gene: TRBJ1-2
clone size: NA
V gene: TRBV14
D gene: NA

CDR3 protein: CASSGGRGDQPQHF
CDR3 DNA: TGTGCCAGCAGCGGAGGCAGGGGCGATCAGCCCCAGCATTTT
J gene: TRBJ1-5
clone size: NA
V gene: TRBV7-9
D gene: NA

CDR3 protein: CASRLTSGVTDTQYF
CDR3 DNA: TGTGCAAGTCGCTTAACTAGCGGGGTCACAGATACGCAGTATTTT
J gene: TRBJ2-3
clone size: few
V gene: TRBV12-2
D gene: NA

CDR3 protein: CASSLVLTATLGNTIYF
CDR3 DNA: TGTGCCAGCAGCTTAGTACTGACGGCGACTCTGGGAAACACCATATATTTT
J gene: TRBJ1-3
clone size: few
V gene: TRBV7-8
D gene: NA

CDR3 protein: CASSLVNQDTQYF
CDR3 DNA: TGTGCCAGCAGCTTAGTGAATCAGGATACGCAGTATTTT
J gene: TRBJ2-3
clone size: NA
V gene: TRBV11-3
D gene: NA

CDR3 protein: CAWSVLWTSGNFYNEQFF
CDR3 DNA: TGTGCCTGGAGTGTACTTTGGACTAGCGGGAATTTCTACAATGAGCAGTTCTTC
J gene: TRBJ2-1
clone size: NA
V gene: TRBV30
D gene: TRBD2

CDR3 protein: CASSFSTSTREAFF
CDR3 DNA: TGTGCCAGCAGTTTCAGTACCAGCACCCGTGAAGCTTTCTTT
J gene: TRBJ1-1
clone size: once
V gene: TRBV6-5
D gene: NA

CDR3 protein: CASSNGRQGPTDTQYF
CDR3 DNA: TGTGCCAGTAGTAACGGGCGACAGGGGCCCACAGATACGCAGTATTTT
J gene: TRBJ2-3
clone size: NA
V gene: TRBV19
D gene: TRBD1

CDR3 protein: CASSLFLGGSSTDTQYF
CDR3 DNA: TGTGCCAGCAGTTTATTTTTGGGTGGAAGTAGCACAGATACGCAGTATTTT
J gene: TRBJ2-3
clone size: few
V gene: TRBV27
D gene: NA

CDR3 protein: CATSDWGYEQYF
CDR3 DNA: TGTGCCACCAGTGATTGGGGATACGAGCAGTACTTC
J gene: TRBJ2-7
clone size: NA
V gene: TRBV24-1
D gene: NA

CDR3 protein: CASSDRHPGANVLTF
CDR3 DNA: TGTGCCAGCAGTGATAGACACCCTGGGGCCAACGTCCTGACTTTC
J gene: TRBJ2-6
clone size: NA
V gene: TRBV12-3/TRBV12-4
D gene: NA

CDR3 protein: CSVGFSGSRTDTQYF
CDR3 DNA: TGCAGCGTCGGTTTTAGCGGGAGTCGCACAGATACGCAGTATTTT
J gene: TRBJ2-3
clone size: NA
V gene: TRBV29-1
D gene: TRBD2

CDR3 protein: CASSPRTGRPSGYTF
CDR3 DNA: TGTGCCAGCAGTCCTCGGACAGGGCGACCCAGTGGCTACACCTTC
J gene: TRBJ1-2
clone size: NA
V gene: TRBV6-1
D gene: TRBD1

CDR3 protein: CASSEWRSAFF
CDR3 DNA: TGTGCCAGCAGTGAATGGCGGTCAGCTTTCTTT
J gene: TRBJ1-1
clone size: few
V gene: TRBV6-1
D gene: NA

CDR3 protein: CASSDGENNEQFF
CDR3 DNA: TGTGCCAGCAGTGACGGAGAGAACAATGAGCAGTTCTTC
J gene: TRBJ2-1
clone size: few
V gene: TRBV6-4
D gene: NA

CDR3 protein: CSARDLSGRAFGEQFF
CDR3 DNA: TGCAGTGCTAGAGATCTAAGCGGGAGGGCCTTCGGTGAGCAGTTCTTC
J gene: TRBJ2-1
clone size: few
V gene: TRBV20-1
D gene: TRBD2

CDR3 protein: CASSHYRAGELFF
CDR3 DNA: TGTGCCAGCAGCCATTACAGGGCCGGGGAGCTGTTTTTT
J gene: TRBJ2-2
clone size: few
V gene: TRBV3-1
D gene: NA

CDR3 protein: CASSARVNTEAFF
CDR3 DNA: TGTGCCAGCAGCGCACGGGTGAACACTGAAGCTTTCTTT
J gene: TRBJ1-1
clone size: NA
V gene: TRBV13
D gene: NA

CDR3 protein: CASSFLAGAYEQYF
CDR3 DNA: TGTGCCAGCAGCTTTCTAGCGGGCGCTTACGAGCAGTACTTC
J gene: TRBJ2-7
clone size: NA
V gene: TRBV5-8
D gene: TRBD2

CDR3 protein: CASSPTGLRSGNTIYF
CDR3 DNA: TGTGCCAGCAGTCCGACAGGGCTCCGCTCTGGAAACACCATATATTTT
J gene: TRBJ1-3
clone size: NA
V gene: TRBV6-1
D gene: TRBD1